The rows below give T cell receptor beta chains drawn from one sample of a study of OX40 agonist ivuxolimab in advanced cancers. Assay used: immunoSEQ multiplex PCR; TCRdb lists only in-frame clones, some missing. This table has some 130,000 clones, less than 95% appearing once. The sequencing used CD4+ or CD8+ T cells sorted from blood, collected in a trial of the OX40 agonist ivuxolimab. The receptors stem from an adult with an advanced solid tumor such as melanoma, head and neck, liver or kidney cancer. The CDR3 runs from the conserved cysteine through the conserved F or W. Each record gives: D gene, V gene, J gene, clone size, CDR3 protein, CDR3 DNA. D genes are given only for firm matches. Not every row has a clone size; where given, it reads once, few, many or a size class.

d_gene: -; v_gene: TRBV2; j_gene: TRBJ2-3; abundance: -; CDR3aa: CASTAGTPGDTQYF; CDR3nt: TGTGCCAGCACTGCCGGGACCCCCGGAGATACGCAGTATTTT
d_gene: TRBD2; v_gene: TRBV7-7; j_gene: TRBJ2-7; abundance: -; CDR3aa: CASSLGTNYEQYF; CDR3nt: TGTGCTAGCAGCTTAGGGACTAACTACGAGCAGTACTTC
d_gene: TRBD2; v_gene: TRBV14; j_gene: TRBJ2-7; abundance: -; CDR3aa: CASSPRAGGAYEQYF; CDR3nt: TGTGCCAGCAGCCCGAGGGCGGGAGGTGCCTACGAGCAGTACTTC
d_gene: -; v_gene: TRBV14; j_gene: TRBJ2-7; abundance: -; CDR3aa: CASRGEYEQYF; CDR3nt: TGTGCCAGCAGAGGGGAATACGAGCAGTACTTC
d_gene: TRBD2; v_gene: TRBV5-6; j_gene: TRBJ2-3; abundance: -; CDR3aa: CASSLAGGEYF; CDR3nt: TGTGCCAGCAGCTTGGCGGGAGGGGAGTATTTT
d_gene: -; v_gene: TRBV19; j_gene: TRBJ2-1; abundance: -; CDR3aa: CATLGGNEQFF; CDR3nt: TGTGCCACCCTAGGGGGGAATGAGCAGTTCTTC
d_gene: TRBD2; v_gene: TRBV5-6; j_gene: TRBJ2-7; abundance: -; CDR3aa: CASSLNAGVAEQYF; CDR3nt: TGTGCCAGCAGCTTGAACGCGGGAGTAGCCGAGCAGTACTTC
d_gene: TRBD2; v_gene: TRBV2; j_gene: TRBJ2-7; abundance: -; CDR3aa: CASSVTSGRPGSYEQYF; CDR3nt: TGTGCCAGCAGTGTGACTAGCGGGAGGCCGGGTAGCTACGAGCAGTACTTC
d_gene: -; v_gene: TRBV6-1; j_gene: TRBJ2-7; abundance: -; CDR3aa: CASIIGQGDEQYF; CDR3nt: TGTGCCAGCATAATAGGGCAGGGCGACGAGCAGTACTTC
d_gene: TRBD1; v_gene: TRBV6-5; j_gene: TRBJ2-7; abundance: -; CDR3aa: CASSIEGQRYEQYF; CDR3nt: TGTGCCAGCAGCATAGAGGGACAGCGCTACGAGCAGTACTTC
d_gene: -; v_gene: TRBV29-1; j_gene: TRBJ1-2; abundance: -; CDR3aa: CSVASLREGYTF; CDR3nt: TGCAGCGTTGCCAGTCTTCGGGAAGGCTACACCTTC
d_gene: -; v_gene: TRBV18; j_gene: TRBJ1-5; abundance: -; CDR3aa: CASSPSTGNQPQHF; CDR3nt: TGTGCCAGCTCACCATCAACGGGCAATCAGCCCCAGCATTTT
d_gene: -; v_gene: TRBV6-1; j_gene: TRBJ1-1; abundance: once; CDR3aa: CASSERYTEAFF; CDR3nt: TGTGCCAGCAGTGAAAGGTACACTGAAGCTTTCTTT
d_gene: TRBD1; v_gene: TRBV5-1; j_gene: TRBJ1-4; abundance: -; CDR3aa: CASSSGQGLIVGNEKLFF; CDR3nt: TGCGCCAGCAGCTCGGGACAGGGGCTGATTGTGGGTAATGAAAAACTGTTTTTT
d_gene: -; v_gene: TRBV19; j_gene: TRBJ2-1; abundance: -; CDR3aa: CASIHPGQFSPKRNEQFF; CDR3nt: TGTGCCAGTATACACCCTGGACAGTTTTCTCCGAAACGCAATGAGCAGTTCTTC
d_gene: -; v_gene: TRBV30; j_gene: TRBJ1-5; abundance: few; CDR3aa: CAWSVSPQQPQHF; CDR3nt: TGTGCCTGGAGTGTATCTCCCCAGCAGCCCCAGCATTTT
d_gene: -; v_gene: TRBV7-2; j_gene: TRBJ2-7; abundance: -; CDR3aa: CASSKQSGGPSYEQYF; CDR3nt: TGTGCCAGCAGCAAACAATCAGGGGGGCCCTCCTACGAGCAGTACTTC
d_gene: -; v_gene: TRBV30; j_gene: TRBJ1-1; abundance: few; CDR3aa: CAWSVGLNTEAFF; CDR3nt: TGTGCCTGGAGTGTCGGCCTGAACACTGAAGCTTTCTTT
d_gene: TRBD1; v_gene: TRBV28; j_gene: TRBJ2-1; abundance: -; CDR3aa: CASSLWGQGGDEQFF; CDR3nt: TGTGCCAGCAGTTTGTGGGGACAGGGGGGCGATGAGCAGTTCTTC
d_gene: -; v_gene: TRBV5-4; j_gene: TRBJ1-6; abundance: -; CDR3aa: CASSLEGNSPLHF; CDR3nt: TGTGCCAGCAGCTTGGAGGGGAATTCACCCCTCCACTTT
d_gene: -; v_gene: TRBV10-1; j_gene: TRBJ1-1; abundance: once; CDR3aa: CASKTRENTEAFF; CDR3nt: TGCGCCAGCAAAACTAGGGAGAACACTGAAGCTTTCTTT
d_gene: -; v_gene: TRBV21-1; j_gene: TRBJ2-7; abundance: -; CDR3aa: CASSSRTRSSYEQYF; CDR3nt: TGTGCCAGCAGCTCCCGGACCAGGTCCTCCTACGAGCAGTACTTC
d_gene: TRBD2; v_gene: TRBV7-2; j_gene: TRBJ2-7; abundance: -; CDR3aa: CASSSPGLASYEQYF; CDR3nt: TGTGCCAGCAGCTCACCGGGACTAGCCTCCTACGAGCAGTACTTC
d_gene: TRBD1; v_gene: TRBV5-8; j_gene: TRBJ1-5; abundance: -; CDR3aa: CASQQGASQPQHF; CDR3nt: TGTGCCAGCCAACAGGGGGCGAGTCAGCCCCAGCATTTT
d_gene: -; v_gene: TRBV28; j_gene: TRBJ1-2; abundance: few; CDR3aa: CVEGDGYTF; CDR3nt: TGTGTGGAGGGCGATGGCTACACCTTC
d_gene: TRBD1; v_gene: TRBV2; j_gene: TRBJ2-7; abundance: few; CDR3aa: CASSTGAYEQYF; CDR3nt: TGTGCCAGCAGTACAGGGGCCTACGAGCAGTACTTC
d_gene: -; v_gene: TRBV4-2; j_gene: TRBJ2-1; abundance: -; CDR3aa: CASSQDVGSRIEQFF; CDR3nt: TGTGCCAGCAGCCAAGATGTTGGGAGCCGAATTGAGCAGTTCTTC
d_gene: TRBD1; v_gene: TRBV5-1; j_gene: TRBJ1-1; abundance: -; CDR3aa: CASSLTGGDTEAFF; CDR3nt: TGCGCCAGCAGCTTAACAGGGGGGGACACTGAAGCTTTCTTT
d_gene: -; v_gene: TRBV2; j_gene: TRBJ1-4; abundance: -; CDR3aa: CASSDRESTVGEKLFF; CDR3nt: TGTGCCAGCAGTGATAGGGAGTCGACAGTAGGCGAAAAACTGTTTTTT
d_gene: -; v_gene: TRBV21-1; j_gene: TRBJ1-5; abundance: -; CDR3aa: CASSKIEQRDQPQHF; CDR3nt: TGTGCCAGCAGCAAAATTGAACAGCGCGATCAGCCCCAGCATTTT
d_gene: -; v_gene: TRBV6-5; j_gene: TRBJ2-1; abundance: -; CDR3aa: CASMEAAEQFF; CDR3nt: TGTGCCAGCATGGAGGCGGCTGAGCAGTTCTTC
d_gene: TRBD2; v_gene: TRBV28; j_gene: TRBJ2-1; abundance: once; CDR3aa: CASTIRWNGRPYNEQFF; CDR3nt: TGTGCCAGCACCATAAGGTGGAACGGGAGGCCATACAATGAGCAGTTCTTC
d_gene: TRBD1; v_gene: TRBV6-1; j_gene: TRBJ1-3; abundance: -; CDR3aa: CASSEMTGTGNTIYF; CDR3nt: TGTGCCAGCAGTGAAATGACAGGGACTGGAAACACCATATATTTT
d_gene: -; v_gene: TRBV2; j_gene: TRBJ1-3; abundance: -; CDR3aa: CASNFYKISGNTIYF; CDR3nt: TGTGCCAGCAATTTTTACAAGATCTCTGGAAACACCATATATTTT
d_gene: -; v_gene: TRBV6-5; j_gene: TRBJ2-6; abundance: -; CDR3aa: CANTGSGANVLTF; CDR3nt: TGTGCAAATACAGGCTCTGGGGCCAACGTCCTGACTTTC
d_gene: TRBD2; v_gene: TRBV4-1; j_gene: TRBJ2-2; abundance: -; CDR3aa: CASSQELAGTARELFF; CDR3nt: TGCGCCAGCAGCCAAGAACTAGCGGGAACCGCACGGGAGCTGTTTTTT
d_gene: -; v_gene: TRBV9; j_gene: TRBJ2-2; abundance: -; CDR3aa: CASSLGGSGELFF; CDR3nt: TGTGCCAGCAGCTTGGGGGGTTCCGGGGAGCTGTTTTTT
d_gene: TRBD1; v_gene: TRBV2; j_gene: TRBJ1-1; abundance: -; CDR3aa: CASSPGTGNTEAFF; CDR3nt: TGTGCCAGCAGCCCCGGGACAGGGAACACTGAAGCTTTCTTT
d_gene: -; v_gene: TRBV28; j_gene: TRBJ1-3; abundance: -; CDR3aa: CASSSPGEGRWNTIYF; CDR3nt: TGTGCCAGCAGTTCCCCCGGGGAGGGGAGGTGGAACACCATATATTTT
d_gene: -; v_gene: TRBV19; j_gene: TRBJ1-5; abundance: -; CDR3aa: CASSIVQNQPQHF; CDR3nt: TGTGCCAGTAGTATAGTTCAAAATCAGCCCCAGCATTTT
d_gene: -; v_gene: TRBV4-3; j_gene: TRBJ2-3; abundance: -; CDR3aa: CASSQDVDYGRAQYF; CDR3nt: TGCGCCAGCAGCCAAGACGTGGACTACGGACGAGCGCAGTATTTT
d_gene: -; v_gene: TRBV7-3; j_gene: TRBJ1-2; abundance: -; CDR3aa: CASSLSPGGNYGYTF; CDR3nt: TGTGCCAGCAGCCTATCCCCCGGGGGAAACTATGGCTACACCTTC
d_gene: -; v_gene: TRBV2; j_gene: TRBJ2-3; abundance: -; CDR3aa: CASTPGQLGTDTQYF; CDR3nt: TGTGCCAGCACCCCGGGACAATTGGGGACAGATACGCAGTATTTT
d_gene: -; v_gene: TRBV9; j_gene: TRBJ1-5; abundance: -; CDR3aa: CASSVGGISNQPQHF; CDR3nt: TGTGCCAGCAGCGTAGGGGGGATTAGCAATCAGCCCCAGCATTTT
d_gene: -; v_gene: TRBV18; j_gene: TRBJ1-5; abundance: -; CDR3aa: CASSQGEPYSNQPQHF; CDR3nt: TGTGCCAGCTCACAGGGGGAGCCGTATAGCAATCAGCCCCAGCATTTT
d_gene: -; v_gene: TRBV28; j_gene: TRBJ1-3; abundance: -; CDR3aa: CASSLWAGPSGNTIYF; CDR3nt: TGTGCCAGCAGTTTATGGGCAGGACCATCTGGAAACACCATATATTTT
d_gene: TRBD1; v_gene: TRBV25-1; j_gene: TRBJ1-2; abundance: -; CDR3aa: CASSEGTGPYYGYTF; CDR3nt: TGTGCCAGCAGTGAAGGGACAGGGCCTTACTATGGCTACACCTTC
d_gene: TRBD1; v_gene: TRBV18; j_gene: TRBJ2-5; abundance: -; CDR3aa: CASSPMTGGQETQYF; CDR3nt: TGTGCCAGCTCACCGATGACAGGGGGCCAAGAGACCCAGTACTTC
d_gene: TRBD1; v_gene: TRBV27; j_gene: TRBJ1-4; abundance: -; CDR3aa: CASSLGPGGANEKLFF; CDR3nt: TGTGCCAGCAGTTTGGGCCCAGGGGGTGCTAATGAAAAACTGTTTTTT
d_gene: TRBD1; v_gene: TRBV5-4; j_gene: TRBJ1-1; abundance: few; CDR3aa: CASSGDRGDTEAFF; CDR3nt: TGTGCCAGCAGCGGAGACAGGGGAGACACTGAAGCTTTCTTT
d_gene: -; v_gene: TRBV7-3; j_gene: TRBJ2-2; abundance: -; CDR3aa: CASSLNTGELFF; CDR3nt: TGTGCCAGCAGCTTAAACACCGGGGAGCTGTTTTTT
d_gene: TRBD2; v_gene: TRBV19; j_gene: TRBJ2-1; abundance: -; CDR3aa: CASNRGLAAGNEQFF; CDR3nt: TGTGCCAGTAACCGCGGACTAGCTGCGGGTAATGAGCAGTTCTTC
d_gene: -; v_gene: TRBV25-1; j_gene: TRBJ2-7; abundance: -; CDR3aa: CASSGGTHEQYF; CDR3nt: TGTGCCAGCAGTGGTGGGACTCACGAGCAGTACTTC
d_gene: -; v_gene: TRBV7-2; j_gene: TRBJ2-1; abundance: -; CDR3aa: CASSFPSGRMGEQFF; CDR3nt: TGTGCCAGCAGCTTCCCCTCGGGTAGAATGGGTGAGCAGTTCTTC
d_gene: -; v_gene: TRBV7-8; j_gene: TRBJ1-6; abundance: -; CDR3aa: CASSLPDSLGGLTLHF; CDR3nt: TGTGCCAGCAGCTTGCCGGACAGCCTCGGAGGCCTCACCCTCCACTTT